The next 27 T cell receptor beta chains were all read from a single sample in a study of immune evolution from preneoplasia to lung adenocarcinoma. TCRdb's copy holds only in-frame clones and misses some; the assay was immunoSEQ multiplex PCR. The repertoire holds 11,000 to 15,000 clones, with 85% as singletons. Sequenced: FFPE lung adenocarcinoma in situ tissue. The receptors stem from a donor of 70 years or more with lung adenocarcinoma.

This rearrangement joins TRBV9 to TRBJ2-7, with D tentatively TRBD1 or TRBD2 (5 bases each). Trimming pared 3 bases from V and 3 bases from J, leaving 16 bases between. The CDR3 is made up of 15 amino acids. Germline lookup yields CDR1 SGDLS and CDR2 YYNGEE. The CDR3 spells CASSANPGRFYEQYF. CDR3 DNA: TGTGCCAGCAGCGCAAACCCGGGACGATTCTACGAGCAGTACTTC.

This chain connects TRBV28 to TRBJ2-2, with TRBD1 matching over 7 bases. CDR3 length equals 14 residues. The germline V gene encodes CDR1 MDHEN and CDR2 SYDVKM. J gave up 7 bases and V 7 bases, and 9 bases lay outside the gene matches. CDR3 coding DNA: TGTGCCAGCAACGAAGCCAGGGACAGCGGGGAGCTGTTTTTT. This translates into CASNEARDSGELFF. Filled out from reference TRBV28 and TRBJ2-2, the complete variable domain reads DVKVTQSSRYLVKRTGEKVFLECVQDMDHENMFWYRQDPGLGLRLIYFSYDVKMKEKGDIPEGYSVSREKKERFSLILESASTNQTSMYLCASNEARDSGELFFGEGSRLTVL.

This clone turned up a few times. The chain employs TRBV7-2 and TRBJ1-3, with D possibly being TRBD1 (5 bases). Trimming shortened V by 9 bases and J by 0 bases, and 15 bases separated the two germline ends. Germline V lookup: CDR1 SGHTA, CDR2 FQGNSA. The CDR3 is made up of 15 amino acids. DNA of the CDR3: TGTGCCAGTGGATGGGGCAGCTCCTCTGGAAACACCATATATTTT. It codes for CASGWGSSSGNTIYF.

The chain employs TRBV7-3 and TRBJ2-1; the match to TRBD2 covers 8 bases. Germline assignment: CDR1 SGHTA and CDR2 FQGTGA. V dropped 2 bases and J dropped 8; count of bases not matched to a gene: 5. This CDR3 has 14 amino acids. In nucleotides, the CDR3 is TGTGCCAGCAGCTTAGGGGGACTAGTGGATGAGCAGTTCTTC. It encodes CASSLGGLVDEQFF.

The CDR3 region has the DNA TGTGCCAGCTCACCCCCCGGGAGAACTGAAGCTTTCTTT. Its translation: CASSPPGRTEAFF. The rearrangement joins TRBV18 to TRBJ1-1; D unclear. Trimming took off 3 bases at V and 5 bases at J, with 10 bases between the two ends. From germline, CDR1 is KGHSH and CDR2 LQKENI. The CDR3 covers 13 residues.

V usage is TRBV6-1 and J usage is TRBJ2-2; 8 bases agree with TRBD2. V was clipped by 6 bases and J by 7 bases; unmatched bases: 10. There are 15 residues in the CDR3. CDR1 and CDR2 (germline): MNHNS, SASEGT. The CDR3 reads CASSRGGFKVGELFF. DNA for the CDR3: TGTGCCAGCAGCCGCGGGGGGTTTAAGGTCGGGGAGCTGTTTTTT.

The gene calls are TRBV2 and TRBJ1-1; 8 bases are shared with TRBD1. V lost 7 bases, J lost 6 bases, and 10 bases stayed unmatched. The germline CDR1 and CDR2 sequences are SNHLY and FYNNEI. The CDR3 has 14 amino acids. The CDR3, as DNA: TGTGCCAGCACCCCGGACAGGGTTTGGTCTGAAGCTTTCTTT. As protein: CASTPDRVWSEAFF.

The chain uses TRBV7-6 and TRBJ1-3, with 12 bases that match TRBD1. The CDR3 runs 16 residues. CDR1 and CDR2 from the germline V gene are SGHVS and FNYEAQ. Trimming removed 0 bases from V and 9 bases from J; junction bases left unmatched: 6. The CDR3 sequence: CASSLAGQGAVSTIYF. The CDR3 nucleotides are TGTGCCAGCAGCTTAGCGGGACAGGGGGCCGTCAGCACCATATATTTT.

The V gene is TRBV6-1, the J gene TRBJ1-2; D perhaps matches TRBD1 (6 bases). Deletions cut 2 bases from V and 8 bases from J, with 12 bases between. In germline, CDR1 is MNHNS, CDR2 SASEGT. The CDR3 has 13 residues. CDR3 residues: CASSERARGGYTF. The CDR3 DNA is TGTGCCAGCAGTGAAAGGGCCAGGGGAGGCTACACCTTC.

The chain has TRBV7-9 and TRBJ2-7, with TRBD1 matching over 9 bases. CDR1 SEHNR and CDR2 FQNEAQ come from the germline V gene (reference sequence). V dropped 10 bases and J dropped 0; count of bases not matched to a gene: 10. This CDR3 has 15 amino acids. The CDR3 region has the DNA TGTGCCACCGAGAAACCGGACAGGGGCTCCTACGAGCAGTACTTC. Translating gives CATEKPDRGSYEQYF.

The genes are TRBV18 and TRBJ1-2, with TRBD1 as a possible D gene (6 bases). Trimming left V 6 bases short and J 0 bases short, with 14 bases between. Germline CDR1 reads KGHSH; CDR2 reads LQKENI. The CDR3 has 15 amino acids. The CDR3 DNA reads as TGTGCCAGCTCCCAGGGGACAATCGCTAACTATGGCTACACCTTC. It yields the protein CASSQGTIANYGYTF.

The genes are TRBV5-1 and TRBJ2-1; 10 bases fit TRBD2. There are 15 residues in the CDR3. Germline CDR1 and CDR2: SGHRS and YFSETQ. V trimming: 3 bases; J trimming: 4 bases; junction bases outside the gene matches: 4. For the CDR3, the DNA is TGCGCCAGCAGCTCTAGGACTAGCGGATACAATGAGCAGTTCTTC. The encoded protein is CASSSRTSGYNEQFF.

This chain connects TRBV5-1 to TRBJ2-2; D remains unclear. Per the germline V gene, CDR1 is SGHRS and CDR2 is YFSETQ. Trimming left V 6 bases short and J 4 bases short, with 10 bases between. This CDR3 is 13 amino acids long. Here the CDR3 reads CASTKQITGELFF. CDR3 in DNA: TGCGCCAGCACAAAACAGATCACCGGGGAGCTGTTTTTT.

Turning to this clone: The sample contains more than one DNA sequence encoding this CDR3. This chain joins TRBV27 and TRBJ1-5; TRBD1 matches 7 bases. In germline, CDR1 is MNHEY, CDR2 SMNVEV (reference sequence). The J segment lost 7 bases and the V segment lost 4 bases, leaving 4 bases of the junction unmatched. The CDR3 has 13 amino acids. The DNA of the CDR3 is TGTGCCAGCAGTTCACAGGGGAGACAGCCCCAGCATTTT. Translation gives CASSSQGRQPQHF.

The V call is TRBV28, the J call TRBJ1-2; D unclear. The CDR3 has 13 amino acids. V dropped 8 bases and J dropped 0 bases, with 10 bases sitting between them. Germline V lookup: CDR1 MDHEN, CDR2 SYDVKM. CDR3 nucleotide sequence: TGTGCCAGCGTAGGTGGGGCTAACTATGGCTACACCTTC. Its translation: CASVGGANYGYTF.

The chain combines TRBV11-2 with TRBJ1-1, with D unclear. The germline CDR1 and CDR2 sequences are SGHAT and FQNNGV. V was trimmed by 5 bases and J by 3 bases, leaving 13 bases between them. This CDR3 comprises 14 residues. As DNA, the CDR3 is TGTGCCAGCAGCCGTCTTGGGCGCGACACTGAAGCTTTCTTT. Protein product: CASSRLGRDTEAFF.

V and J are TRBV7-6 and TRBJ1-2; 7 bases agree with TRBD1. Germline loops: CDR1 SGHVS, CDR2 FNYEAQ. This CDR3 has 16 residues. V lost 3 bases to trimming and J lost 4 bases; unmatched junction nucleotides: 11. The CDR3, as DNA: TGTGCCAGCAGCTTTGACAGGGCCAGAGAATTCTATGGCTACACCTTC. Protein product: CASSFDRAREFYGYTF.

The chain joins TRBV19 to TRBJ2-5, with D perhaps TRBD1 (6 bases). Trimming took off 6 bases at V and 7 bases at J, with 18 bases between the two ends. Germline V gene lookup returns CDR1 LNHDA and CDR2 SQIVND (reference sequence). The CDR3 spans 14 residues. The CDR3 DNA reads TGTGCCAGTAGGGGACACCCCTTACCCGGGACCCAGTACTTC. It translates to CASRGHPLPGTQYF. Full variable domain (outside the CDR3, taken from reference TRBV19 and TRBJ2-5): DGGITQSPKYLFRKEGQNVTLSCEQNLNHDAMYWYRQDPGQGLRLIYYSQIVNDFQKGDIAEGYSVSREKKESFPLTVTSAQKNPTAFYLCASRGHPLPGTQYFGPGTRLLVL.

Only one count was recorded for this clone. CDR3 bases: TGTGCCACCAGCAGAGATCCTAGCGGGAGTCAGTACTTC. Its protein is CATSRDPSGSQYF. This chain links TRBV15 with TRBJ2-7, with TRBD2 identical over 10 bases. V shed 0 bases, J shed 10 bases, and the junction held 3 bases outside the gene matches. The germline CDR1 and CDR2 sequences are LNHNV and YYDKDF (reference sequence). The length of the CDR3 is 13 residues.

CDR3: CASSPETGENTGELFF. The CDR3 nucleotides are TGTGCCAGCTCACCCGAGACAGGGGAGAACACCGGGGAGCTGTTTTTT. The chain is built from TRBV18 and TRBJ2-2, with 8 positions matching TRBD1. V was clipped by 3 bases and J by 1 base; unmatched bases: 4. The CDR3 runs 16 residues. CDR1 and CDR2 from the germline V gene are KGHSH and LQKENI. Complete variable domain (other parts from reference TRBV18 and TRBJ2-2): NAGVMQNPRHLVRRRGQEARLRCSPMKGHSHVYWYRQLPEEGLKFMVYLQKENIIDESGMPKERFSAEFPKEGPSILRIQQVVRGDSAAYFCASSPETGENTGELFFGEGSRLTVL.

The chain uses TRBV5-1 and TRBJ2-2, with 7 bases aligning to TRBD1. Germline V gene lookup returns CDR1 SGHRS and CDR2 YFSETQ. CDR3 length: 16 residues. After removal of 4 bases from V and 0 bases from J, the junction contained 6 bases not matched to a gene. CDR3 in DNA: TGCGCCAGCAGCGCCGTACAGGGGTCGAACACCGGGGAGCTGTTTTTT. Its protein product is CASSAVQGSNTGELFF.

As to this clone: Germline and junction disagree at one end, which may indicate a read error. This chain uses TRBV27 with TRBJ2-7, with TRBD1 as a possible D gene (5 bases). This CDR3 spans 14 amino acids. CDR1 and CDR2 (germline): MNHEY, SMNVEV (reference sequence). The CDR3 region is CASRIRRDSYEQYF. Written as DNA, the CDR3 is TGTGCCAGCAGAATACGCAGGGATTCCTACGAGCAATACTTC.

V and J are TRBV5-1 and TRBJ1-2; D gene ambiguous. CDR3 size: 12 residues. Germline CDR1 reads SGHRS; CDR2 reads YFSETQ. Deletions cut 4 bases from V and 8 bases from J, with 12 bases between. Here the CDR3 reads CASSPGRSGYTF. CDR3 in DNA: TGCGCCAGCAGCCCTGGCCGGTCAGGCTACACCTTC.

The V gene is TRBV10-3, the J gene TRBJ1-1, with a possible D match to TRBD1 (5 bases). Trimming shortened V by 6 bases and J by 6 bases, and 11 bases separated the two germline ends. Germline CDR1 reads ENHRY; CDR2 reads SYGVKD. The CDR3 is 12 residues long. DNA for the CDR3: TGTGCCATCAGGTCTGGGGCTTCTGAAGCTTTCTTT. Protein product: CAIRSGASEAFF.

The CDR3 sequence is CASSFGAETSYEQYF. In DNA, the CDR3 is TGTGCCAGCAGTTTCGGGGCGGAGACCTCCTACGAGCAGTACTTC. This rearrangement joins TRBV28 to TRBJ2-7; D possibly uses TRBD1 or TRBD2 (5 bases each). The CDR3 extends over 15 amino acids. V was shortened by 3 bases and J by 0 bases, with 12 bases between the two germline ends. CDR1 is MDHEN, CDR2 SYDVKM, per germline.

The chain couples TRBV7-2 to TRBJ2-3; D is unclear. V dropped 5 bases and J dropped 5 bases, with 11 bases sitting between them. CDR1 SGHTA and CDR2 FQGNSA come from the germline V gene. This CDR3 is 13 amino acids long. The CDR3 region is CASSPYTGDTQYF. The CDR3, as DNA: TGTGCCAGCAGCCCCTACACTGGAGATACGCAGTATTTT.

The CDR3 region is CASKKGNSGANVLTF. DNA for the CDR3: TGTGCCAGCAAGAAAGGAAACTCTGGGGCCAACGTCCTGACTTTC. V gene TRBV6-1 combines with J gene TRBJ2-6; D not certain. Germline V gives CDR1 MNHNS, CDR2 SASEGT. The CDR3 covers 15 residues. The germline V and J ends were trimmed by 7 bases and 0 bases, with 10 bases remaining between them.